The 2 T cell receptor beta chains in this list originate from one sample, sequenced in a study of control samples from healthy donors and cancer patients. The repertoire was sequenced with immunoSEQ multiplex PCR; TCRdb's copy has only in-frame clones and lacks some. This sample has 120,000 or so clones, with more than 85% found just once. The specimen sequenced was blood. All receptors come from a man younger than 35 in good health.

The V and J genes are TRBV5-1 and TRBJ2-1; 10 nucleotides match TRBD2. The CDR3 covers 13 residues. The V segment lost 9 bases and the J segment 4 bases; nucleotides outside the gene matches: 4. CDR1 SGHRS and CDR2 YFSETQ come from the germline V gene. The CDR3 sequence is CATTSGNYNEQFF. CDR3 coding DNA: TGCGCCACCACTAGCGGGAATTACAATGAGCAGTTCTTC.

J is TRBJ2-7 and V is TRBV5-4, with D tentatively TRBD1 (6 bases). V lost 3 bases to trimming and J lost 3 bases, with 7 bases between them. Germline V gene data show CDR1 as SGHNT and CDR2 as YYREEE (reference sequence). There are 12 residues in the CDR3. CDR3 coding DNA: TGTGCCAGCAGCTCAGGGGACTACGAGCAGTACTTC. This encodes CASSSGDYEQYF.